This T cell receptor (beta chain) was profiled in a study of CD8+CD57+ T cells in acquired aplastic anemia. Study results and caveats: For CD8+ Simpson's diversity, patients and controls showed no significant difference.

An expansion of CD8+CD57+ cells by flow cytometry had been shown in patients chosen for sequencing. Diagnosis of severe acquired aplastic anemia applied to all patients. The germline V and J ends were trimmed by 8 bases and 1 base, with 3 bases remaining between them. The CDR3 length is 10 residues. The germline gives CDR1 MNHEY, CDR2 SMNVEV (reference sequence). Profiling that covered TCR beta VDJ and CDR3 relied on genomic DNA as its template. MiXCR was run by TCRdb on the reads, yielding one entry per CDR3 protein. The table lists under 500,000 distinct CDR3 sequences, more than 25% of them singletons. This clonotype was observed at least ten times. Antigen unknown.

The TCR originated in a human donor with aplastic anemia. The rearrangement links TRBV27 to TRBJ2-7; no definite D call. Sequenced material: sorted CD4+, CD8+, or CD8+CD57+ T cells (not recorded which) from PBMCs. Here the CDR3 reads CASPSYEQYF. CDR3 DNA sequence: TGTGCCAGCCCGTCCTACGAGCAGTACTTC.